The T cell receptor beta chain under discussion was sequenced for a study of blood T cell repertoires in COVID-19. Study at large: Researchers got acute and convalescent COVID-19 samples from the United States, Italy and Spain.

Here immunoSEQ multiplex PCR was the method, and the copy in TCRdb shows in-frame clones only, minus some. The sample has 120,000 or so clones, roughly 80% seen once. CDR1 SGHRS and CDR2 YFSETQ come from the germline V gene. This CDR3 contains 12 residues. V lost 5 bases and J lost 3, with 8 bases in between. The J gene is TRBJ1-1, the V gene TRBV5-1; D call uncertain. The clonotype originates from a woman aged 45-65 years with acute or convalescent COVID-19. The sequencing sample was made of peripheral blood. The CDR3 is CASRKLDTEAFF. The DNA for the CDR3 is TGCGCCAGCAGGAAGCTGGACACTGAAGCTTTCTTT.